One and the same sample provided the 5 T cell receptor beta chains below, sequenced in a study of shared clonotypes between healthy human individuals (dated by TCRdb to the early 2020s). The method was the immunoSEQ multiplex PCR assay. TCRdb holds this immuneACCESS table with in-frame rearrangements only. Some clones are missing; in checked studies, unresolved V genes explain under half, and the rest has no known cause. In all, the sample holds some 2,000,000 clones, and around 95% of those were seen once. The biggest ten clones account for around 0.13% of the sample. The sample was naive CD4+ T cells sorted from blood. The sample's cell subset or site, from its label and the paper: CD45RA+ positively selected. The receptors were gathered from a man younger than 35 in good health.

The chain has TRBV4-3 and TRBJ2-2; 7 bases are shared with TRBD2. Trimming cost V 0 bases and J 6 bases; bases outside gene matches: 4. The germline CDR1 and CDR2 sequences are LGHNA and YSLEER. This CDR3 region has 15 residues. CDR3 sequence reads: CASSQDMGGAGELFF. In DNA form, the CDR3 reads TGCGCCAGCAGCCAAGATATGGGAGGGGCCGGGGAGCTGTTTTTT.

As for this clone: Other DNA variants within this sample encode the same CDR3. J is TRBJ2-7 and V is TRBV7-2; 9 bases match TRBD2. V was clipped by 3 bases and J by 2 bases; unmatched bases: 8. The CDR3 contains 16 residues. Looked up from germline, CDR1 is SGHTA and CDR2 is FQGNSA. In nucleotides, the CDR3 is TGTGCCAGCAGCTTGTTCCTTGCGGGAGGGCCCTACGAGCAGTACTTC. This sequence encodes CASSLFLAGGPYEQYF.

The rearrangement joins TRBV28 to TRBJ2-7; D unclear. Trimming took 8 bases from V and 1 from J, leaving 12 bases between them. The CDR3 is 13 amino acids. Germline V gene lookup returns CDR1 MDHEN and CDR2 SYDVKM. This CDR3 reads CASCRASSYEQYF. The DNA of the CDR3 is TGTGCCAGCTGCCGTGCGTCGTCCTACGAGCAGTACTTC. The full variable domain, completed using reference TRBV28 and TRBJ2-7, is DVKVTQSSRYLVKRTGEKVFLECVQDMDHENMFWYRQDPGLGLRLIYFSYDVKMKEKGDIPEGYSVSREKKERFSLILESASTNQTSMYLCASCRASSYEQYFGPGTRLTVT.

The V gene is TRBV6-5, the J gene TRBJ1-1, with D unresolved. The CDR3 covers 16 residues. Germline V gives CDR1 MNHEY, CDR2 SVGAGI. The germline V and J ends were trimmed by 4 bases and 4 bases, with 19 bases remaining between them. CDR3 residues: CASSFLGGYQVTEAFF. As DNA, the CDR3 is TGTGCCAGCAGTTTTCTAGGAGGTTATCAGGTCACTGAAGCTTTCTTT.

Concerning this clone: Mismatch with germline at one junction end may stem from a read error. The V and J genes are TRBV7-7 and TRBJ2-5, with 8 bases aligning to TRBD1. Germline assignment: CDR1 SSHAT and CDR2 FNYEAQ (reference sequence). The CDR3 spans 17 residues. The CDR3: CASSPRGGQALQETQYF. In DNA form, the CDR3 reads TGTGCTAGCAGCCCCCGAGGGGGACAGGCGCTCCAAGAGACCCAGTACTTC.